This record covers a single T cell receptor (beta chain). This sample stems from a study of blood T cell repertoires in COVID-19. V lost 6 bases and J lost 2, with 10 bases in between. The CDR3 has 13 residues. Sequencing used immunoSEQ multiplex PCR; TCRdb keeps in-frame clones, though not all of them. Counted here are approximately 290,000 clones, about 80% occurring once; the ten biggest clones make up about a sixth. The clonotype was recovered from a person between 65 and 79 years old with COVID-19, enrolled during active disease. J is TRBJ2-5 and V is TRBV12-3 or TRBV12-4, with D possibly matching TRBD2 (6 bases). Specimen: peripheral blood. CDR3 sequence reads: CASSPGAQETQYF. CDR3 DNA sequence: TGTGCCAGCAGCCCGGGAGCTCAAGAGACCCAGTACTTC.